The 30 T cell receptor beta chains reported below all come from one sample, sequenced in a study of CD8 T cells in ankylosing spondylitis. TCRdb redid the calling of the 5' RACE reads with MiXCR, one entry per CDR3 protein. The repertoire includes around 150,000 distinct CDR3 sequences, about 32% of them detected once, and approximately 6% sits in the top ten. The sequenced material came from synovial fluid, either unsorted or a sorted T cell fraction (not recorded which). The receptors come from a male donor with ankylosing spondylitis.

The chain has TRBV5-1 and TRBJ2-7; 8 nucleotides match TRBD1. The germline V gene encodes CDR1 SGHRS and CDR2 YFSETQ. The trim removed 4 bases at V and 0 bases at J, leaving 3 bases unmatched. This CDR3 comprises 14 residues. The DNA of the CDR3 is TGCGCCAGCAGCGCCCAGGGGGCCTCCTACGAGCAGTACTTC. Translating gives CASSAQGASYEQYF. Combining the CDR3 with reference TRBV5-1 and TRBJ2-7 gives the whole variable domain KAGVTQTPRYLIKTRGQQVTLSCSPISGHRSVSWYQQTPGQGLQFLFEYFSETQRNKGNFPGRFSGRQFSNSRSEMNVSTLELGDSALYLCASSAQGASYEQYFGPGTRLTVT.

This chain connects TRBV7-2 to TRBJ1-6, with TRBD1 as a possible D gene (5 bases). The CDR3 is made up of 15 amino acids. V dropped 1 base and J dropped 9 bases, with 13 bases sitting between them. Looked up from germline, CDR1 is SGHTA and CDR2 is FQGNSA. The chain's CDR3 is CASSLEGQGVSPLHF. DNA of the CDR3: TGTGCCAGCAGCTTAGAAGGGCAGGGCGTTTCACCCCTCCACTTT.

Here the CDR3 reads CASSPDSGVNEQFF. CDR3 in DNA: TGTGCCAGCAGCCCGGACAGTGGGGTCAATGAGCAGTTCTTC. The rearrangement joins TRBV9 to TRBJ2-1, with a possible D match to TRBD1 (6 bases). The V gene's germline CDR1 is SGDLS and CDR2 YYNGEE. Trimming removed 4 bases at V and 6 bases at J, with 14 bases between. The CDR3 consists of 14 residues.

This clonotype showed up many times. The rearrangement uses TRBV3-1 and TRBJ1-2; maybe TRBD1 (6 bases). Trimming cost V 1 base and J 6 bases, with 9 bases left between them. Germline CDR1 is LGHDT and CDR2 is YNNKEL (reference sequence). CDR3 size: 13 residues. DNA of the CDR3: TGTGCCAGCAGCCAAGTGGAGGGGGATGGCTACACCTTC. It encodes CASSQVEGDGYTF.

This clonotype was detected only a few times. The genes are TRBV3-1 and TRBJ1-1, with D possibly being TRBD1 (5 bases). CDR1 is LGHDT, CDR2 YNNKEL, per germline (reference sequence). The V end lost 4 bases, the J end lost 3 bases, and 15 bases lay between the germline ends. The CDR3 runs 15 residues. The CDR3 reads CASSPRFRAHTEAFF. The CDR3 DNA sequence: TGTGCCAGCAGCCCCCGTTTCAGGGCGCACACTGAAGCTTTCTTT.

CDR3 nucleotides: TGTGCCATGAGCCCTGGGCTCTATGGCTACACCTTC. This translates into CAMSPGLYGYTF. This rearrangement joins TRBV5-2 to TRBJ1-2; the table names TRBD1, a call not compared with the DNA. TRBV5-2 is shown as a pseudogene. The CDR3 totals 12 residues.

In this sample, this clonotype turned up once. The chain couples TRBV20-1 to TRBJ2-1; the match to TRBD2 covers 11 bases. Trimming removed 3 bases from V and 2 bases from J; junction bases left unmatched: 9. CDR1 is DFQATT, CDR2 SNEGSKA, per germline (reference sequence). This CDR3 is 17 amino acids long. The CDR3 reads CSASGLLAGGPYNEQFF. CDR3 nucleotide sequence: TGCAGTGCTAGCGGACTATTAGCGGGAGGGCCCTACAATGAGCAGTTCTTC.

J is TRBJ1-1 and V is TRBV15; 9 bases are a match to TRBD1. The germline V gene encodes CDR1 LNHNV and CDR2 YYDKDF (reference sequence). This CDR3 region has 19 residues. V lost 2 bases and J lost 1; bases outside the gene matches: 14. The CDR3 nucleotides are TGTGCCACCAGCAGATCCGGGAAGGGACAGGGAAAGGGGAACACTGAAGCTTTCTTT. Residues: CATSRSGKGQGKGNTEAFF.

This clonotype came up a few times. The chain recombines TRBV7-2 with TRBJ1-4, with unresolved D. Per the germline V gene, CDR1 is SGHTA and CDR2 is FQGNSA. This CDR3 has 12 amino acids. Trimming pared 5 bases from V and 7 bases from J, leaving 8 bases between. This chain's CDR3 is CASSPPAEKLFF. As DNA, the CDR3 is TGTGCCAGCAGCCCCCCTGCTGAAAAACTGTTTTTT.

V gene TRBV18 combines with J gene TRBJ1-1; TRBD1 is a possible D gene (5 bases). Between the trimmed V and J ends, which lost 4 bases and 0 bases, there was a span of 9 bases. This CDR3 has 14 amino acids. Germline lookup yields CDR1 KGHSH and CDR2 LQKENI. This chain's CDR3 is CASSRTGVNTEAFF. The CDR3 DNA sequence: TGTGCCAGCTCACGAACAGGAGTGAACACTGAAGCTTTCTTT.

J is TRBJ1-6 and V is TRBV11-1; 8 nucleotides line up with TRBD1. Germline V lookup: CDR1 SGHAT, CDR2 FQDESV (reference sequence). This CDR3 has 18 amino acids. V was pared by 1 base and J by 0 bases, with 5 bases of the junction left unmatched. The CDR3 region has the DNA TGTGCCAGCAGCTTAGTGGGACAGGCCCACTCCTATAATTCACCCCTCCACTTT. Residues: CASSLVGQAHSYNSPLHF. The full variable domain, rest sourced from reference TRBV11-1 and TRBJ1-6, is EAEVAQSPRYKITEKSQAVAFWCDPISGHATLYWYRQILGQGPELLVQFQDESVVDDSQLPKDRFSAERLKGVDSTLKIQPAELGDSAMYLCASSLVGQAHSYNSPLHFGNGTRLTVT.

The chain couples TRBV2 to TRBJ2-5, with a weak D call TRBD2 (6 bases). Trimming pared 8 bases from V and 2 bases from J, leaving 12 bases between. Germline V lookup: CDR1 SNHLY, CDR2 FYNNEI. This CDR3 comprises 13 residues. The chain's CDR3 is CASLREFQETQYF. The CDR3 DNA sequence: TGTGCCAGCTTACGGGAGTTTCAAGAGACCCAGTACTTC.

This clonotype has at least ten counts. This chain joins TRBV29-1 and TRBJ2-1; 13 nucleotides align to TRBD2. The CDR3 sequence is 15 residues long. Germline loops: CDR1 SQVTM, CDR2 ANQGSEA. V was clipped by 1 base and J by 15 bases; unmatched bases: 12. The CDR3 bases are TGCAGCGTTGAAGTCGATCAGACTAGCGGGAGGATTCGGTTCTTC. This sequence encodes CSVEVDQTSGRIRFF.

This clonotype was seen only a few times. The genes are TRBV6-2 or TRBV6-3 and TRBJ2-1; D possibly matches TRBD1 or TRBD2 (5 bases each). The CDR3 loop spans 16 amino acids. V lost 6 bases and J lost 6, with 21 bases in between. Germline CDR1 and CDR2: MNHEY and SVGEGT. The CDR3 spells CASRTPLGTLFNEQFF. The CDR3 DNA reads as TGTGCCAGCAGAACCCCCCTAGGGACGCTCTTCAATGAGCAGTTCTTC.

This chain links TRBV7-7 with TRBJ2-2, with a tentative D call TRBD1 (6 bases). Germline CDR1 is SSHAT and CDR2 is FNYEAQ (reference sequence). The ends were cut back, 2 bases at V and 6 bases at J, with 10 bases in the middle. The CDR3 covers 14 residues. This CDR3 is CASSLLQGSGELFF. CDR3 coding DNA: TGTGCCAGCAGCTTACTACAGGGTTCCGGGGAGCTGTTTTTT.

The chain is built from TRBV5-1 and TRBJ2-1; D gene ambiguous. The CDR3 is 16 amino acids. V was shortened by 1 base and J by 3 bases, with 14 bases between the two germline ends. Germline-derived CDR1 and CDR2 are SGHRS and YFSETQ. CDR3: CASSLRPTSLYNEQFF. The DNA for the CDR3 is TGCGCCAGCAGCTTGCGGCCTACAAGCCTCTACAATGAGCAGTTCTTC.

This chain uses TRBV2 with TRBJ2-7, with TRBD2 identical over 11 bases. Germline assignment: CDR1 SNHLY and CDR2 FYNNEI. The CDR3 runs 14 residues. Unmatched junction bases numbered 1, after V lost 2 bases and J lost 4 bases. The CDR3 nucleotides are TGTGCCAGCAGTGAACTAGCGGGGGGATACGAGCAGTACTTC. As protein: CASSELAGGYEQYF.

This clonotype was seen at least ten times. The chain is built from TRBV12-3 or TRBV12-4 and TRBJ1-1, with no clear D. The CDR3 spans 15 residues. V was trimmed by 5 bases and J by 0 bases, leaving 13 bases between them. CDR3 coding DNA: TGTGCCAGCAGTGTCCCGCGGTCCATGAACACTGAAGCTTTCTTT. It codes for CASSVPRSMNTEAFF.

This clonotype appeared a few times. This rearrangement joins TRBV2 to TRBJ2-1; D might be TRBD2 (6 bases). V was pared by 6 bases and J by 4 bases, with 22 bases between. Per the germline V gene, CDR1 is SNHLY and CDR2 is FYNNEI. This CDR3 spans 17 amino acids. CDR3 DNA: TGTGCCAGCAGCCCAAACAGTGGTGGGGGGTCTTACAATGAGCAGTTCTTC. It encodes CASSPNSGGGSYNEQFF.

This clonotype was counted many times. CDR3 nucleotide sequence: TGCAGCGTTGGGTGGCAGGGTGGTGGCTACACCTTC. Protein sequence: CSVGWQGGGYTF. This chain links TRBV29-1 with TRBJ1-2; D is possibly TRBD1 (5 bases). Between the trimmed V and J ends, which lost 4 bases and 7 bases, there was a span of 13 bases. This CDR3 spans 12 amino acids. Germline CDR1 and CDR2: SQVTM and ANQGSEA. The full variable domain, with the rest looked up from reference TRBV29-1 and TRBJ1-2, is SAVISQKPSRDICQRGTSLTIQCQVDSQVTMMFWYRQQPGQSLTLIATANQGSEATYESGFVIDKFPISRPNLTFSTLTVSNMSPEDSSIYLCSVGWQGGGYTFGSGTRLTVV.

Judged by abundance, this clonotype is medium-sized (0.01 to 0.1%). The rearrangement joins TRBV5-1 to TRBJ1-6; a possible D gene is TRBD1 (5 bases). The CDR3 contains 14 residues. Trimming took off 5 bases at V and 6 bases at J, with 12 bases between the two ends. Germline V lookup: CDR1 SGHRS, CDR2 YFSETQ. Here the CDR3 DNA reads TGCGCCAGCAGTTCCGGGACGGCTAATTCACCCCTCCACTTT. It yields the protein CASSSGTANSPLHF.

The table lists this clonotype with a few counts. DNA for the CDR3: TGCGCCAGCAGCTTGGACACTAGGACTAACGAGCAGTACTTC. It is translated as CASSLDTRTNEQYF. The chain employs TRBV5-1 and TRBJ2-7; weak D call: TRBD2 (6 bases). This CDR3 has 14 residues. Trimming shortened V by 0 bases and J by 5 bases, and 12 bases separated the two germline ends. Germline values: CDR1 SGHRS, CDR2 YFSETQ.

This clonotype occurred a few times. The V call is TRBV29-1, the J call TRBJ1-1; D ambiguous. Trimming took off 4 bases at V and 3 bases at J, with 15 bases between the two ends. This CDR3 comprises 14 residues. CDR1 SQVTM and CDR2 ANQGSEA come from the germline V gene. This chain's CDR3 is CSVAQDGGYTEAFF. DNA of the CDR3: TGCAGCGTTGCCCAGGACGGTGGATACACTGAAGCTTTCTTT.

The chain joins TRBV6-5 to TRBJ2-7; 8 positions match TRBD2. Germline assignment: CDR1 MNHEY and CDR2 SVGAGI. J gave up 4 bases and V 0 bases, and 5 bases lay outside the gene matches. CDR3 length: 15 amino acids. The CDR3 sequence is CASSYSRGGIYEQYF. The CDR3 DNA follows: TGTGCCAGCAGTTACTCGCGCGGGGGGATATACGAGCAGTACTTC.

The chain is built from TRBV6-1 and TRBJ2-1, with D tentatively TRBD2 (6 bases). Germline V gene lookup returns CDR1 MNHNS and CDR2 SASEGT. V dropped 6 bases and J dropped 8 bases, with 17 bases sitting between them. This CDR3 region has 14 residues. CDR3 sequence (DNA): TGTGCCAGCAGCGCCTGGAGGGTCGGCGATGAGCAGTTCTTC. Translating it yields CASSAWRVGDEQFF.

The V call is TRBV6-1, the J call TRBJ2-3; 7 bases are shared with TRBD1. Looked up from germline, CDR1 is MNHNS and CDR2 is SASEGT. The CDR3 runs 16 residues. V was clipped by 4 bases and J by 2 bases; unmatched bases: 9. The CDR3 sequence is CASSVGTAVTTDTQYF. Here the CDR3 DNA reads TGTGCCAGCAGTGTCGGGACAGCCGTGACCACAGATACGCAGTATTTT.

This chain uses TRBV11-3 with TRBJ2-7; 13 bases map to TRBD2. Germline lookup yields CDR1 SGHNT and CDR2 YENEEA. This CDR3 has 16 residues. Germline trimming cut 4 bases from V and 8 bases from J; bases unmatched to any gene: 11. The CDR3 DNA reads TGTGCCAGCAGCTCCCAAGCCGGGACTAGCGGGGCTAAGCAGTACTTC. Translated, it gives CASSSQAGTSGAKQYF.

V usage is TRBV12-3 or TRBV12-4 and J usage is TRBJ1-2, with a possible D match to TRBD1 (6 bases). V lost 5 bases to trimming and J lost 1 base, with 17 bases between them. This CDR3 is built from 16 residues. Here the CDR3 DNA reads TGTGCCAGCAGTCCAAGTCGCAGGGGAGGTAACTATGGCTACACCTTC. It translates to CASSPSRRGGNYGYTF.

The V call is TRBV12-3 or TRBV12-4, the J call TRBJ2-2; D may be TRBD2 (5 bases). The length of the CDR3 is 16 residues. Between the trimmed V and J ends, which lost 1 base and 1 base, there was a span of 10 bases. The CDR3 protein is CASSLEPGMNTGELFF. The CDR3 nucleotides are TGTGCCAGCAGTTTAGAACCGGGGATGAACACCGGGGAGCTGTTTTTT.

This chain uses TRBV28 with TRBJ2-3; D is unresolved. CDR3 length: 15 residues. Germline V gene lookup returns CDR1 MDHEN and CDR2 SYDVKM. Trimming removed 2 bases at V and 6 bases at J, with 15 bases between. CDR3 region: CASSLTNPAQDTQYF. In nucleotides, the CDR3 is TGTGCCAGCAGTTTAACAAACCCCGCACAGGATACGCAGTATTTT. Together with reference TRBV28 and TRBJ2-3, the CDR3 gives the full variable domain: DVKVTQSSRYLVKRTGEKVFLECVQDMDHENMFWYRQDPGLGLRLIYFSYDVKMKEKGDIPEGYSVSREKKERFSLILESASTNQTSMYLCASSLTNPAQDTQYFGPGTRLTVL.